A single sample is the source of the 16 T cell receptor beta chains below, sequenced in a study of blood T cell repertoires in COVID-19. Sequenced by immunoSEQ multiplex PCR; TCRdb stores in-frame clones only, minus some. The data show some 330,000 clones, approximately 92% seen once. The sample taken for sequencing was PBMCs or T cells enriched from blood (not recorded which). These receptors were taken from a woman between 25 and 40 years old who had recovered from COVID-19.

This clone was observed once. This chain links TRBV7-2 with TRBJ1-5, with 7 positions matching TRBD1. V was clipped by 3 bases and J by 3 bases; unmatched bases: 2. Germline loops: CDR1 SGHTA, CDR2 FQGNSA. This CDR3 contains 14 residues. The CDR3 sequence: CASSLGQHNQPQHF. The DNA for the CDR3 is TGTGCCAGCAGCTTGGGACAGCACAATCAGCCCCAGCATTTT.

This clone was recorded once. The chain couples TRBV5-1 to TRBJ2-7; TRBD1 matches at 7 bases. Germline assignment: CDR1 SGHRS and CDR2 YFSETQ. This CDR3 comprises 17 residues. V trimming: 1 base; J trimming: 5 bases; junction bases outside the gene matches: 15. CDR3 region: CASSLIPWDSGTHEQYF. CDR3 coding DNA: TGCGCCAGCAGCTTGATACCGTGGGACAGTGGCACCCACGAGCAGTACTTC. Together with reference TRBV5-1 and TRBJ2-7, the CDR3 gives the full variable domain: KAGVTQTPRYLIKTRGQQVTLSCSPISGHRSVSWYQQTPGQGLQFLFEYFSETQRNKGNFPGRFSGRQFSNSRSEMNVSTLELGDSALYLCASSLIPWDSGTHEQYFGPGTRLTVT.

V gene TRBV18 combines with J gene TRBJ2-6; 7 bases are shared with TRBD1. The V and J ends lost 3 bases and 0 bases, in that order; junction bases with no gene match: 8. Germline CDR1 is KGHSH and CDR2 is LQKENI. The CDR3 consists of 18 residues. The CDR3 sequence: CASSPLQGLSSGANVLTF. The CDR3 DNA is TGTGCCAGCTCACCCCTACAGGGGTTAAGCTCTGGGGCCAACGTCCTGACTTTC.

The rearrangement links TRBV28 to TRBJ2-7; 11 bases line up with TRBD2. J lost 6 bases, V lost 1 base, and 5 bases had no gene match. CDR3 length equals 15 residues. Germline-derived CDR1 and CDR2 are MDHEN and SYDVKM. The CDR3 bases are TGTGCCAGCAGTTTATCAACTAGCGGGAGAGGCGAGCAGTACTTC. Translating it yields CASSLSTSGRGEQYF. Filled out from reference TRBV28 and TRBJ2-7, the complete variable domain reads DVKVTQSSRYLVKRTGEKVFLECVQDMDHENMFWYRQDPGLGLRLIYFSYDVKMKEKGDIPEGYSVSREKKERFSLILESASTNQTSMYLCASSLSTSGRGEQYFGPGTRLTVT.

This chain links TRBV11-2 with TRBJ1-5; D gene uncertain. The length of the CDR3 is 12 residues. Trimming removed 5 bases at V and 7 bases at J, with 9 bases between. Germline assignment: CDR1 SGHAT and CDR2 FQNNGV. The CDR3 DNA sequence: TGTGCCAGCAGCAAGGTGGGCCAGCCCCAGCATTTT. This gives the protein CASSKVGQPQHF.

This clone was seen just once. The J gene is TRBJ2-1, the V gene TRBV11-3; tentative D call: TRBD1 (5 bases). The length of the CDR3 is 15 residues. Germline V gene sequence: CDR1 SGHNT, CDR2 YENEEA. Trimming left V 3 bases short and J 6 bases short, with 15 bases between. Here the CDR3 reads CASSFRGEPGNEQFF. The CDR3 nucleotides are TGTGCCAGCAGCTTTAGGGGTGAGCCAGGCAATGAGCAGTTCTTC.

J is TRBJ1-2 and V is TRBV12-3 or TRBV12-4, with a tentative D call TRBD1 (6 bases). The germline V and J ends were trimmed by 3 bases and 7 bases, with 9 bases remaining between them. The CDR3 length is 12 residues. The CDR3: CASSLTGVGYTF. The CDR3 bases are TGTGCCAGCAGTTTGACAGGTGTTGGCTACACCTTC.

The CDR3 bases are TGTGCCAGCAGTAAACCGGACAGGGGTTCCTCTGGGGCCAACGTCCTGACTTTC. This codes for CASSKPDRGSSGANVLTF. This rearrangement joins TRBV27 to TRBJ2-6; 9 bases line up with TRBD1. CDR1 and CDR2 (germline): MNHEY, SMNVEV (reference sequence). V lost 5 bases, J lost 0 bases, and 8 bases stayed unmatched. CDR3 length: 18 amino acids. The variable domain in full, with the rest retrieved from reference TRBV27 and TRBJ2-6, is EAQVTQNPRYLITVTGKKLTVTCSQNMNHEYMSWYRQDPGLGLRQIYYSMNVEVTDKGDVPEGYKVSRKEKRNFPLILESPSPNQTSLYFCASSKPDRGSSGANVLTFGAGSRLTVL.

This chain joins TRBV3-1 (or the pseudogene TRBV3-2) and TRBJ1-1; 8 nucleotides align to TRBD1. CDR1 is LGHDT, CDR2 YNNKEL, per germline (reference sequence). The CDR3 is 15 residues long. With 4 bases clipped from V and 1 base from J, the junction kept 5 bases outside the gene matches. The DNA of the CDR3 is TGTGCCAGCAGCCCCCGGACAGGGACGAACACTGAAGCTTTCTTT. Amino acid sequence: CASSPRTGTNTEAFF.

J is TRBJ2-7 and V is TRBV7-9, with a possible D match to TRBD1 (7 bases). From germline, CDR1 is SEHNR and CDR2 FQNEAQ (reference sequence). This CDR3 region has 16 residues. V shed 6 bases and J shed 5 bases, with 23 bases lying between them. Here the CDR3 reads CASRGFGGTVFDEQYF. CDR3 bases: TGTGCCAGCAGGGGCTTCGGCGGGACAGTATTTGACGAGCAGTACTTC.

This chain joins TRBV5-1 and TRBJ2-2; 9 bases line up with TRBD2. The J segment lost 3 bases and the V segment lost 0 bases, leaving 6 bases of the junction unmatched. Looked up from germline, CDR1 is SGHRS and CDR2 is YFSETQ. This CDR3 spans 17 amino acids. CDR3 coding DNA: TGCGCCAGCAGCTTGGTTGGAGCGGGAGGACACACCGGGGAGCTGTTTTTT. Amino acids: CASSLVGAGGHTGELFF.

This chain uses TRBV28 with TRBJ1-4; possibly TRBD1 for D (5 bases). Trimming took 3 bases from V and 0 from J, leaving 8 bases between them. This CDR3 comprises 15 residues. Germline CDR1 and CDR2: MDHEN and SYDVKM. CDR3 sequence: CASSLGLSTNEKLFF. CDR3 DNA: TGTGCCAGCAGTTTGGGGCTCTCAACTAATGAAAAACTGTTTTTT.

This chain joins TRBV7-9 and TRBJ2-5, with D perhaps matching TRBD2 (5 bases). CDR3 size: 17 residues. The ends were cut back, 5 bases at V and 1 base at J, with 20 bases in the middle. Germline loops: CDR1 SEHNR, CDR2 FQNEAQ (reference sequence). In nucleotides, the CDR3 is TGTGCCAGCAGCGAGGGCCACTCCCTCCCGACCCAAGAGACCCAGTACTTC. It specifies CASSEGHSLPTQETQYF.

The chain uses TRBV7-3 and TRBJ1-1; a possible D gene is TRBD1 (6 bases). Germline CDR1 and CDR2: SGHTA and FQGTGA. V lost 4 bases, J lost 4 bases, and 7 bases lay in between. The CDR3 loop spans 12 amino acids. The CDR3 loop reads CASSSTGTEAFF. The CDR3 nucleotides read TGTGCCAGCAGCTCGACAGGCACTGAAGCTTTCTTT.

The chain couples TRBV18 to TRBJ1-4; 8 positions agree with TRBD1. J was trimmed by 11 bases and V by 0 bases; bases with no gene match: 2. This CDR3 spans 13 amino acids. Germline CDR1 KGHSH, CDR2 LQKENI. CDR3 coding DNA: TGTGCCAGCTCACCACCGGACAGGGCCAAACTGTTTTTT. Residues: CASSPPDRAKLFF.

The count of this clone is one. The chain is built from TRBV19 and TRBJ1-1; tentatively, D is TRBD1 (6 bases). Germline lookup yields CDR1 LNHDA and CDR2 SQIVND (reference sequence). CDR3 length: 18 residues. Deletions cut 2 bases from V and 0 bases from J, with 19 bases between. The CDR3 nucleotides read TGTGCCAGTAGTATAAGGGGGTTCCCGGGACGGATGAACACTGAAGCTTTCTTT. Translated: CASSIRGFPGRMNTEAFF.